These 27 T cell receptor beta chains came from one sample sequenced in a study of blood T cell repertoires in COVID-19. Clones were read by immunoSEQ multiplex PCR, and TCRdb kept only the in-frame ones, dropping some. The data show about 140,000 clones, roughly 85% seen once. The sequenced sample was peripheral blood. The receptors were gathered from a man aged 50 to 60 with acute or convalescent COVID-19.

On this clone itself: One junction end does not reproduce the germline sequence, and a read error may be involved. V is TRBV7-7 and J is TRBJ2-2, with 8 bases that match TRBD1. The germline gives CDR1 SSHAT, CDR2 FNYEAQ (reference sequence). This CDR3 has 16 residues. The CDR3 is CASSSAGGTNTGELFF. The CDR3 DNA is TGTGCTAGCAGCTCAGCAGGGGGCACTAACACCGGGGAGCTGTTTTTT.

The chain recombines TRBV4-1 with TRBJ1-4, with 8 nucleotides matching TRBD1. The CDR3 has 15 residues. V trimming: 1 base; J trimming: 6 bases; junction bases outside the gene matches: 4. Germline-derived CDR1 and CDR2 are MGHRA and YSYEKL. CDR3 DNA: TGCGCCAGCAGCCAAGCCCGGACAGGGTATGAAAAACTGTTTTTT. Translating gives CASSQARTGYEKLFF.

This rearrangement joins TRBV5-1 to TRBJ1-5; TRBD1 agrees at 8 bases. The junction had 10 bases not matched to a gene; V was cut back by 6 bases and J by 2 bases. This CDR3 spans 16 amino acids. The germline gives CDR1 SGHRS, CDR2 YFSETQ. CDR3 protein: CASIVDRESCNQPQHF. In DNA, the CDR3 is TGCGCCAGCATCGTGGACAGGGAGAGTTGCAATCAGCCCCAGCATTTT.

The J gene is TRBJ2-7, the V gene TRBV3-1 (or the pseudogene TRBV3-2); a possible D gene is TRBD2 (5 bases). The CDR3 sequence is 14 residues long. V lost 0 bases to trimming and J lost 1 base, with 7 bases between them. Per germline, CDR1 LGHDT and CDR2 YNNKEL (reference sequence). CDR3 amino acids: CASSQDERSYEQYF. CDR3 DNA: TGTGCCAGCAGCCAAGATGAGCGGTCCTACGAGCAGTACTTC.

The chain couples TRBV6-5 to TRBJ1-3; TRBD1 agrees at 7 bases. The V gene end was trimmed by 5 bases and the J gene end by 4 bases; junction bases not matched to a gene: 5. Germline V gene lookup returns CDR1 MNHEY and CDR2 SVGAGI. The CDR3 has 14 residues. The CDR3 loop is CASSLDREGNTIYF. The CDR3 nucleotides read TGTGCCAGCAGTCTCGACAGGGAAGGAAACACCATATATTTT.

The gene calls are TRBV2 and TRBJ1-1, with 9 bases matching TRBD1. Germline V gene data show CDR1 as SNHLY and CDR2 as FYNNEI. There are 17 residues in the CDR3. V gave up 4 bases and J gave up 1 base; unmatched junction bases: 10. The CDR3 loop is CASSVSLPGQGNTEAFF. CDR3 nucleotide sequence: TGTGCCAGCAGTGTTAGCCTCCCGGGACAGGGGAACACTGAAGCTTTCTTT.

This clone was seen once. The rearrangement uses TRBV19 and TRBJ2-7; 8 bases agree with TRBD1. The CDR3 is made up of 14 amino acids. CDR1 and CDR2 (germline): LNHDA, SQIVND (reference sequence). V shed 7 bases and J 5 bases; nucleotides not matched to a gene: 10. The CDR3 bases are TGTGCCAGTACCCCGACAGGGGAAGGGGACGAGCAGTACTTC. It translates to CASTPTGEGDEQYF.

V and J are TRBV27 and TRBJ2-1; D perhaps matches TRBD2 (6 bases). There are 14 residues in the CDR3. Germline lookup yields CDR1 MNHEY and CDR2 SMNVEV (reference sequence). Trimming took 3 bases from V and 8 from J, leaving 14 bases between them. The CDR3 DNA is TGTGCCAGCAGTTTCGGGACTGCGCCTGATGAGCAGTTCTTC. It encodes CASSFGTAPDEQFF.

This chain joins TRBV6-5 and TRBJ1-2; the D gene is possibly TRBD1 (5 bases). The CDR3 loop spans 15 amino acids. Germline CDR1 and CDR2: MNHEY and SVGAGI. The germline V and J ends were trimmed by 7 bases and 5 bases, with 20 bases remaining between them. The CDR3 DNA sequence: TGTGCCAGCACGAAAACCAGCGGGGCAGAGTATGGCTACACCTTC. This gives the protein CASTKTSGAEYGYTF.

The gene calls are TRBV11-3 and TRBJ2-2; possibly TRBD1 for D (5 bases). CDR1 and CDR2 from the germline V gene are SGHNT and YENEEA. The V gene lost 3 bases and the J gene lost 0 bases, with 5 bases spanning the gap. The CDR3 is 14 amino acids. The CDR3 region has the DNA TGTGCCAGCAGCTTGACAGCGAACACCGGGGAGCTGTTTTTT. Translation gives CASSLTANTGELFF.

This chain uses TRBV19 with TRBJ1-6, with D uncertain. The CDR3 contains 15 residues. V was cut by 3 bases and J by 6 bases, with 12 bases left in between. Per germline, CDR1 LNHDA and CDR2 SQIVND (reference sequence). CDR3 in DNA: TGTGCCAGTAGTATCGAGACTGGCCCTAATTCACCCCTCCACTTT. As protein: CASSIETGPNSPLHF.

V usage is TRBV27 and J usage is TRBJ1-5; TRBD1 is a possible D gene (6 bases). The CDR3 totals 15 residues. The germline gives CDR1 MNHEY, CDR2 SMNVEV (reference sequence). Trimming left V 2 bases short and J 2 bases short, with 10 bases between. Here the CDR3 reads CASSLMAGGNQPQHF. For the CDR3, the DNA is TGTGCCAGCAGTTTAATGGCAGGGGGCAATCAGCCCCAGCATTTT.

This clone appeared a single time. This chain joins TRBV11-2 and TRBJ2-2; D is ambiguous. The CDR3 contains 14 residues. Germline loops: CDR1 SGHAT, CDR2 FQNNGV. The V end was cut by 3 bases, the J end by 0 bases, with 5 bases between. The DNA for the CDR3 is TGTGCCAGCAGCTTGACAACGAACACCGGGGAGCTGTTTTTT. This codes for CASSLTTNTGELFF. The full variable domain, rest sourced from reference TRBV11-2 and TRBJ2-2, is EAGVAQSPRYKIIEKRQSVAFWCNPISGHATLYWYQQILGQGPKLLIQFQNNGVVDDSQLPKDRFSAERLKGVDSTLKIQPAKLEDSAVYLCASSLTTNTGELFFGEGSRLTVL.

This clone has only a few counts. CDR3 bases: TGTGCCAGCAGCGCCTCGGGACTAGCGGGAACGAAGCAGTACTTC. Translated: CASSASGLAGTKQYF. V and J are TRBV7-9 and TRBJ2-7, with 13 bases identical to TRBD2. The CDR3 consists of 15 residues. Trimming at V came to 5 bases and at J to 8 bases, leaving 9 bases not matched to a gene. In germline, CDR1 is SEHNR, CDR2 FQNEAQ (reference sequence).

The V call is TRBV27, the J call TRBJ1-6, with 8 positions matching TRBD1. The germline V gene encodes CDR1 MNHEY and CDR2 SMNVEV (reference sequence). The length of the CDR3 is 17 residues. V trimming: 2 bases; J trimming: 6 bases; junction bases outside the gene matches: 9. CDR3: CASSLGGRGQLNSPLHF. For the CDR3, the DNA is TGTGCCAGCAGTTTAGGGGGCAGGGGGCAACTTAATTCACCCCTCCACTTT.

This CDR3 reads CASSYSLTGNYNEQFF. The CDR3 bases are TGTGCCAGCAGTTACTCCTTAACGGGTAACTACAATGAGCAGTTCTTC. This chain joins TRBV6-2 or TRBV6-3 and TRBJ2-1; D not resolved. The germline CDR1 and CDR2 sequences are MNHEY and SVGEGT. V lost 0 bases, J lost 3 bases, and 12 bases lay in between. CDR3 length: 16 residues.

This chain connects TRBV19 to TRBJ1-1; the match to TRBD1 covers 7 bases. Germline assignment: CDR1 LNHDA and CDR2 SQIVND (reference sequence). The CDR3 consists of 15 residues. V lost 7 bases and J lost 4; bases outside the gene matches: 12. CDR3 in amino acids: CASTSPTGVGTEAFF. DNA for the CDR3: TGTGCCAGTACCTCGCCTACAGGGGTCGGCACTGAAGCTTTCTTT.

In this sample, this clone turned up a few times. This chain connects TRBV18 to TRBJ2-1; 7 bases line up with TRBD2. The CDR3 is made up of 15 amino acids. Trimming at V came to 2 bases and at J to 3 bases, leaving 4 bases not matched to a gene. CDR1 is KGHSH and CDR2 is LQKENI in the germline V gene. The CDR3: CASSPRASGYNEQFF. The CDR3 bases are TGTGCCAGCTCACCAAGGGCTAGCGGCTACAATGAGCAGTTCTTC.

This sequence joins TRBV5-1 and TRBJ2-3, with D tentatively TRBD2 (6 bases). Trimming removed 0 bases from V and 2 bases from J, with 13 bases in between. This CDR3 is built from 16 residues. Germline V gene lookup returns CDR1 SGHRS and CDR2 YFSETQ. The CDR3 spells CASSLVTGEHTDTQYF. CDR3 sequence (DNA): TGCGCCAGCAGCTTGGTGACGGGGGAGCACACAGATACGCAGTATTTT. Filled out from reference TRBV5-1 and TRBJ2-3, the complete variable domain reads KAGVTQTPRYLIKTRGQQVTLSCSPISGHRSVSWYQQTPGQGLQFLFEYFSETQRNKGNFPGRFSGRQFSNSRSEMNVSTLELGDSALYLCASSLVTGEHTDTQYFGPGTRLTVL.

This clone has just a few counts. The rearrangement joins TRBV27 to TRBJ1-2; a possible D gene is TRBD1 (6 bases). Germline V gene lookup returns CDR1 MNHEY and CDR2 SMNVEV (reference sequence). CDR3 size: 13 residues. V was trimmed by 6 bases and J by 6 bases, leaving 14 bases between them. CDR3 bases: TGTGCCAGCAGAACGGGCAGGGGAAATGGCTACACCTTC. Translated: CASRTGRGNGYTF.

J is TRBJ1-1 and V is TRBV6-5; no reliable D call. Trimming pared 5 bases from V and 4 bases from J, leaving 11 bases between. Germline V gene sequence: CDR1 MNHEY, CDR2 SVGAGI. The CDR3 sequence is 13 residues long. CDR3: CASSLDQVTEAFF. DNA of the CDR3: TGTGCCAGCAGTCTCGACCAGGTCACTGAAGCTTTCTTT.

J is TRBJ1-4 and V is TRBV28; unclear D gene. The CDR3 runs to 14 residues. The germline V gene has CDR1 MDHEN and CDR2 SYDVKM. V was shortened by 6 bases and J by 3 bases, with 11 bases between the two germline ends. The CDR3 DNA sequence: TGTGCCAGCAGGAGCAGCGGGGCTAATGAAAAACTGTTTTTT. Amino acids: CASRSSGANEKLFF.

The chain employs TRBV14 and TRBJ1-6, with TRBD1 matching 7 bases. The CDR3 runs to 15 residues. The trim removed 6 bases at V and 5 bases at J, leaving 7 bases unmatched. The germline V gene has CDR1 SGHDN and CDR2 FVKESK. The CDR3: CASSLTGDNNSPLHF. The DNA for the CDR3 is TGTGCCAGCAGTCTAACAGGGGATAATAATTCACCCCTCCACTTT.

V usage is TRBV9 and J usage is TRBJ1-3; D unresolved. From germline, CDR1 is SGDLS and CDR2 YYNGEE. The CDR3 is 15 residues long. V was cut by 0 bases and J by 0 bases, with 7 bases left in between. CDR3 bases: TGTGCCAGCAGCGTAGGGCAGAACTCTGGAAACACCATATATTTT. Its protein product is CASSVGQNSGNTIYF.

The V gene is TRBV7-9, the J gene TRBJ1-2; 7 nucleotides agree with TRBD1. This CDR3 spans 16 amino acids. V trimming: 5 bases; J trimming: 8 bases; junction bases outside the gene matches: 17. The V gene's germline CDR1 is SEHNR and CDR2 FQNEAQ (reference sequence). The chain's CDR3 is CASSPRGSQGIGGYTF. In DNA, the CDR3 is TGTGCCAGCAGCCCCAGGGGGTCACAGGGAATAGGCGGCTACACCTTC.

This chain's CDR3 is CASSYYGQYNSPLHF. CDR3 DNA sequence: TGTGCCAGCAGTTACTATGGACAGTATAATTCACCCCTCCACTTT. The chain carries TRBV6-5 and TRBJ1-6, with D maybe TRBD1 (6 bases). Germline assignment: CDR1 MNHEY and CDR2 SVGAGI. V lost 1 base and J lost 4, with 8 bases in between. The CDR3 contains 15 residues.

The V call is TRBV7-9, the J call TRBJ2-1; TRBD2 aligns across 8 bases. The V gene end was trimmed by 3 bases and the J gene end by 6 bases; junction bases not matched to a gene: 1. Germline CDR1 is SEHNR and CDR2 is FQNEAQ (reference sequence). The CDR3 runs to 13 residues. The chain's CDR3 is CASSLAGGNEQFF. CDR3 in DNA: TGTGCCAGCAGCTTGGCGGGGGGCAATGAGCAGTTCTTC. Variable domain in full (rest from reference TRBV7-9 and TRBJ2-1): DTGVSQNPRHKITKRGQNVTFRCDPISEHNRLYWYRQTLGQGPEFLTYFQNEAQLEKSRLLSDRFSAERPKGSFSTLEIQRTEQGDSAMYLCASSLAGGNEQFFGPGTRLTVL.